One TCR beta chain is described in this entry. This clonotype has only a few counts. No cognate antigen has been identified for it. Base quality data are lacking; no much larger clone is found one base away. V gives up 2 bases and J gives up 6 bases, and the segment between their germline ends measures 14 bases. Reading from cysteine to phenylalanine, the CDR3 counts 14 amino acids. CDR3 DNA only is kept here, 42 bases in frame from base 1. CDR1 and CDR2, looked up from the germline V gene (reference sequence), are SEHNR and FQNEAQ. The data derive from a study of patients and donors after allogeneic stem cell transplantation (dated by TCRdb to the early 2020s). The method was RT-PCR. Sequenced on a NextSeq 550. Through fastp at Q25 and MiXCR, TCRdb rebuilt clones from the public reads, retaining in-frame beta chains. Duplicate CDR3 protein sequences are folded into a single record with the most common DNA and genes. This sample lists under 200,000 distinct CDR3 sequences; about 29% were detected once. The ten largest clones add up to under 3.5% of the sample.

Material: blood, either unsorted or a sorted T cell fraction (not recorded which). This chain is built from TRBV7-9 and TRBJ2-7; 6 matching bases give a weak D call of TRBD2. The receptor was isolated from a human donor who was either an allogeneic HSCT recipient or a stem cell or donor lymphocyte infusion donor (not recorded which). It is not recorded whose cells these are; they may come from a transplant donor. The CDR3 region has the sequence CASSLSGSPGEQYF. Read as DNA, the sequence is TGTGCCAGCAGCTTATCCGGGAGCCCCGGCGAGCAGTACTTC. The variable domain in full, with residues beyond the CDR3 obtained from the reference TRBV7-9 and TRBJ2-7 genes, is DTGVSQNPRHKITKRGQNVTFRCDPISEHNRLYWYRQTLGQGPEFLTYFQNEAQLEKSRLLSDRFSAERPKGSFSTLEIQRTEQGDSAMYLCASSLSGSPGEQYFGPGTRLTVT.